A single sample gave rise to the 7 T cell receptor beta chains below, sequenced in a study of T-cell reconstitution after alpha-beta-depleted transplantation in children. Unique molecular identifiers featured in how the TCRbeta library was prepared. TCRdb re-called the PCR reads with MiXCR, one entry per CDR3 protein. The sample has 130,000 to 150,000 distinct CDR3 sequences, 8% to 10% seen once. Sample: PBMCs, mostly from graft donor cells, taken 180 days after TCRalphabeta/CD19-depleted stem cell transplant. All receptors derive from a female patient aged 2-15 years who had a stem cell transplant for congenital amegakaryocytic thrombocytopenia, so the T cells may come from the graft donor.

This clonotype was detected many times. The chain employs TRBV7-9 and TRBJ2-2; D perhaps matches TRBD1 (6 bases). The length of the CDR3 is 13 residues. Germline CDR1 and CDR2: SEHNR and FQNEAQ (reference sequence). V lost 6 bases to trimming and J lost 5 bases, with 10 bases between them. CDR3 sequence reads: CASSPGETGELFF. In DNA form, the CDR3 reads TGTGCCAGCAGTCCAGGGGAGACCGGGGAGCTGTTTTTT.

This clonotype has at least ten counts. The chain has TRBV27 and TRBJ1-6, with D hard to call. Trimming took off 1 base at V and 0 bases at J, with 25 bases between the two ends. The germline CDR1 and CDR2 sequences are MNHEY and SMNVEV (reference sequence). The CDR3 has 22 residues. CDR3 sequence: CASSLYPVGRSFVSSYNSPLHF. The CDR3 DNA reads as TGTGCCAGCAGTTTATATCCGGTCGGAAGAAGTTTCGTAAGCTCCTATAATTCACCCCTCCACTTT.

This clonotype has just a few counts. The V and J genes are TRBV6-1 and TRBJ1-1, with D possibly matching TRBD1 (6 bases). CDR3 length: 13 residues. Trimming cost V 4 bases and J 7 bases, with 13 bases left between them. Germline V CDR1 and CDR2: MNHNS, SASEGT. The CDR3, as DNA: TGTGCCAGCAGTGTCAGGGGAAGGGATGAAGCTTTCTTT. Translation gives CASSVRGRDEAFF.

J is TRBJ1-5 and V is TRBV2, with 7 bases matching TRBD1. The J segment lost 1 base and the V segment lost 8 bases, leaving 8 bases of the junction unmatched. CDR3 length: 15 amino acids. Germline values: CDR1 SNHLY, CDR2 FYNNEI. CDR3 sequence: CASQTGKGSNQPQHF. The CDR3 DNA reads TGTGCCAGCCAGACAGGGAAGGGAAGCAATCAGCCCCAGCATTTT.

This clonotype was observed at least ten times. This rearrangement joins TRBV18 to TRBJ2-7; D is ambiguous. Trimming left V 6 bases short and J 2 bases short, with 11 bases between. CDR1 is KGHSH, CDR2 LQKENI, per germline. The CDR3 consists of 13 residues. The CDR3 DNA is TGTGCCAGCTCTCGTTGGGGAACCTACGAGCAGTACTTC. The encoded protein is CASSRWGTYEQYF.

At least ten counts were recorded for this clonotype. The V gene is TRBV27, the J gene TRBJ2-2; TRBD1 matches 8 bases. After removal of 5 bases from V and 6 bases from J, the junction contained 2 bases not matched to a gene. Germline values: CDR1 MNHEY, CDR2 SMNVEV (reference sequence). CDR3 length equals 13 residues. CDR3: CASSRTGSGELFF. The DNA for the CDR3 is TGTGCCAGCAGTCGGACAGGGTCCGGGGAGCTGTTTTTT.

The chain is built from TRBV5-6 and TRBJ2-1; D is unclear. The V gene's germline CDR1 is SGHDT and CDR2 YYEEEE. With 9 bases removed from V and 4 bases from J, the gap between germline ends came to 17 bases. This CDR3 contains 14 residues. CDR3 coding DNA: TGTGCCATGCGCCCAGGCCTAGGGTACAATGAGCAGTTCTTC. Residues: CAMRPGLGYNEQFF.